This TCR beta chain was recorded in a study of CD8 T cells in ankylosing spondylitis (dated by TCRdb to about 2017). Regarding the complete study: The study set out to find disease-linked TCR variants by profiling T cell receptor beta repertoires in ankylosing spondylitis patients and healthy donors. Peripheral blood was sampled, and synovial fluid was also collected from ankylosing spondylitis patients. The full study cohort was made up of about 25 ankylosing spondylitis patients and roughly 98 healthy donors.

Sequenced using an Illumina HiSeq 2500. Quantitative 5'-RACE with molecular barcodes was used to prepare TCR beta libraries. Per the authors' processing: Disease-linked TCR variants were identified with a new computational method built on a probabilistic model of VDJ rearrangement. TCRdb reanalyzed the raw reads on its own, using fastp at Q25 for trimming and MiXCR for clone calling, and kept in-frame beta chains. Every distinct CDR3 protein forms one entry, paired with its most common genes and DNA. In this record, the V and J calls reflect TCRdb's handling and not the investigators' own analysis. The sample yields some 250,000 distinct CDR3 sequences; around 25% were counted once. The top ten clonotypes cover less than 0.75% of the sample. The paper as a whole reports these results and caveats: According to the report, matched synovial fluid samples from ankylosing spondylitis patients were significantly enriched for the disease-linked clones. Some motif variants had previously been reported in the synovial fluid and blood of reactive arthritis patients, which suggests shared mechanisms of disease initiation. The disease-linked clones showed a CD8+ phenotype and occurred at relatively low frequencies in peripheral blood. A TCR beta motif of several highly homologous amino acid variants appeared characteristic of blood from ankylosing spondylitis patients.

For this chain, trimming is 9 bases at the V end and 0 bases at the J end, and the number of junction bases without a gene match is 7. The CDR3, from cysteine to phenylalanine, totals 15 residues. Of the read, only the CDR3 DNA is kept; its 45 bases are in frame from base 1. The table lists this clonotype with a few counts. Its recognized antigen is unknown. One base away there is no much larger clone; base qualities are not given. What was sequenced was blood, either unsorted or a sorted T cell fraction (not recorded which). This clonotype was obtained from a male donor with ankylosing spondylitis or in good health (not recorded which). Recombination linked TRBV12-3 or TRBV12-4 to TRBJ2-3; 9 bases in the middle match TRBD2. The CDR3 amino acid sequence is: CASAGGLTSTDTQYF. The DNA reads TGTGCCAGTGCGGGGGGGTTAACTAGCACAGATACGCAGTATTTT.